This entry describes one T cell receptor (beta chain). What it binds is unknown. The CDR3 loop spans 13 amino acids. Germline assignment: CDR1 ENHRY and CDR2 SYGVKD. V gave up 6 bases and J gave up 3 bases, with 11 bases separating them. TCRdb's copy holds only in-frame clones and misses some; the assay was immunoSEQ multiplex PCR. This sample has roughly 600,000 clones, with roughly 98% found just once. Naive CD8 cells lacked CD45RO and underwent positive selection for CCR7, leaving out terminally differentiated effector memory CD45RA+ cells. The sample originates from a study of shared clonotypes between healthy human individuals. Study summary: Three plates were used per donor for CD4 naive, three for CD4 memory, two for CD8 naive and one for CD8 memory. Overall study results and limits: Several donors had 5% to 6% of their naive CD4 clonotypes in common. Larger richness was generally estimated for naive than memory subsets.

The sequenced material came from naive CD8+ T cells sorted from blood. The source of this sequence is a young man in good health. This chain joins TRBV10-3 and TRBJ2-5; possibly TRBD1 for D (5 bases). The CDR3, as DNA: TGTGCCATCAGGCTGGACACAGAAGAGACCCAGTACTTC. Its translation: CAIRLDTEETQYF.